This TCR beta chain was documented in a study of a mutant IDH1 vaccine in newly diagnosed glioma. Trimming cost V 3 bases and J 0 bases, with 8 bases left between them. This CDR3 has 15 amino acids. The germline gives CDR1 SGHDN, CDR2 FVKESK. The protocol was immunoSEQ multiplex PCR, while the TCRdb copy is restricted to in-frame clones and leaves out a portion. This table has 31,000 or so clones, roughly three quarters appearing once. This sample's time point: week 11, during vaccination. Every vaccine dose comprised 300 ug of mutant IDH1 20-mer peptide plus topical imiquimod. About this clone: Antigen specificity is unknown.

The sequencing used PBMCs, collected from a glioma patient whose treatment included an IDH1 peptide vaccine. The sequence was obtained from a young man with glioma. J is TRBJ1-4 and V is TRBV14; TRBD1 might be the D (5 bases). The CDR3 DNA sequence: TGTGCCAGCAGCCACACAGGAGCAACTAATGAAAAACTGTTTTTT. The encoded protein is CASSHTGATNEKLFF.